Presented here are 18 T cell receptor beta chains from one specimen sequenced in a study of blood T cells in healthy people across ages. With a J-beta primer mix and a sample-barcoded 5' primer, a second PCR ran about 6 to 11 cycles. TCRdb recomputed calls from the 5' RACE reads with MiXCR, one row per CDR3 protein. The sample records 1.5 million to 2 million distinct CDR3 sequences, about 31% being singletons. The material sequenced was blood. Source of these receptors: a woman under 40 in good health.

The CDR3 spells CASSSGHFYEQYF. CDR3 DNA sequence: TGCGCCAGCAGCTCGGGACACTTTTACGAGCAGTACTTC. V gene TRBV5-1 combines with J gene TRBJ2-7; weak D call: TRBD1 (6 bases). V was clipped by 3 bases and J by 4 bases, with 11 bases between them. This CDR3 region has 13 residues. Germline CDR1 SGHRS, CDR2 YFSETQ.

This clonotype was observed a handful of times. The rearrangement joins TRBV20-1 to TRBJ1-5, with D perhaps matching TRBD1 (5 bases). The V and J ends lost 5 bases and 3 bases respectively, with 14 bases between them. The CDR3 spans 14 residues. Per germline, CDR1 DFQATT and CDR2 SNEGSKA (reference sequence). In nucleotides, the CDR3 is TGCAGTGCTGGGGGGGGATCGCCCAATCAGCCCCAGCATTTT. This gives the protein CSAGGGSPNQPQHF.

The chain carries TRBV9 and TRBJ1-2; the match to TRBD1 covers 8 bases. The junction had 13 bases not matched to a gene; V was cut back by 4 bases and J by 5 bases. CDR1 and CDR2 from the germline V gene are SGDLS and YYNGEE. This CDR3 comprises 16 residues. CDR3 DNA: TGTGCCAGCAGCAACCCCGACAGGGGTCCTTGGTATGGCTACACCTTC. This translates into CASSNPDRGPWYGYTF.

A few counts support this clonotype. This rearrangement joins TRBV18 to TRBJ2-6; D is tentatively TRBD1 or TRBD2 (5 bases each). Germline lookup yields CDR1 KGHSH and CDR2 LQKENI. CDR3 size: 17 residues. V lost 0 bases to trimming and J lost 0 bases, with 9 bases between them. DNA of the CDR3: TGTGCCAGCTCACCACCCGGGACCAACTCTGGGGCCAACGTCCTGACTTTC. It translates to CASSPPGTNSGANVLTF.

The CDR3 sequence: CASSFLAIDTQYF. The CDR3 region has the DNA TGTGCCAGCAGCTTCCTAGCTATCGATACGCAGTATTTT. The chain combines TRBV2 with TRBJ2-3; maybe TRBD2 (5 bases). Trimming removed 6 bases at V and 6 bases at J, with 13 bases between. The CDR3 spans 13 residues. Germline assignment: CDR1 SNHLY and CDR2 FYNNEI.

A remark on this clonotype: Mismatch with germline at one junction end may stem from a read error. The chain carries TRBV5-1 and TRBJ2-1, with a weak D call TRBD2 (6 bases). CDR3 length: 16 residues. Germline-derived CDR1 and CDR2 are SGHRS and YFSETQ. The CDR3 nucleotides are TGCGCCAGCAGCCCCCAAGGCGCGGGATTTTACAGTGAGCAGTTCTTC. This codes for CASSPQGAGFYSEQFF.

The genes are TRBV5-5 and TRBJ1-1; D unclear. The CDR3 has 12 amino acids. Germline assignment: CDR1 SGHKS and CDR2 YYEKEE (reference sequence). V lost 3 bases and J lost 4, with 7 bases in between. The CDR3 DNA reads as TGTGCCAGCAGCTACGAGGGCACTGAAGCTTTCTTT. It specifies CASSYEGTEAFF.

CDR3 in amino acids: CSVLRGLGGTGEQYF. CDR3 nucleotides: TGCAGCGTTTTAAGGGGTTTGGGCGGGACCGGCGAGCAGTACTTC. J is TRBJ2-7 and V is TRBV29-1; maybe TRBD2 (6 bases). The CDR3 has 15 amino acids. The V and J ends lost 5 bases and 6 bases respectively, with 23 bases between them. Germline lookup yields CDR1 SQVTM and CDR2 ANQGSEA.

This clonotype was recorded many times. The rearrangement uses TRBV13 and TRBJ2-7; possible D gene TRBD1, 5 bases. V lost 0 bases and J 2 bases, leaving 8 bases between the germline ends. This CDR3 comprises 14 residues. The germline CDR1 and CDR2 sequences are PRHDT and FYEKMQ (reference sequence). The CDR3 loop is CASSLGQDTYEQYF. CDR3 sequence (DNA): TGTGCCAGCAGCTTAGGTCAGGACACCTACGAGCAGTACTTC. The full variable domain, in which reference TRBV13 and TRBJ2-7 provide the parts outside the CDR3, is AAGVIQSPRHLIKEKRETATLKCYPIPRHDTVYWYQQGPGQDPQFLISFYEKMQSDKGSIPDRFSAQQFSDYHSELNMSSLELGDSALYFCASSLGQDTYEQYFGPGTRLTVT.

The chain carries TRBV27 and TRBJ2-1; D uncertain. CDR3 length: 14 residues. Germline loops: CDR1 MNHEY, CDR2 SMNVEV (reference sequence). V was shortened by 3 bases and J by 5 bases, with 11 bases between the two germline ends. The CDR3 is CASSFGSSNNEQFF. CDR3 DNA sequence: TGTGCCAGCAGTTTTGGGTCGTCAAACAATGAGCAGTTCTTC.

A note on this clonotype: The junction differs from germline at one of its ends, possibly a read error. This chain connects TRBV28 to TRBJ1-6; 8 bases map to TRBD1. Germline V gives CDR1 MDHEN, CDR2 SYDVKM. CDR3 length: 12 residues. For the CDR3, the DNA is TGTGCCGCCCGGGACAGGAATTCCCCCCTCCACTTT. Its protein is CAARDRNSPLHF.

This clonotype was seen more than once but under ten times. One end of the junction is discordant with germline, which a read error may explain. The chain uses TRBV6-6 and TRBJ1-2, with a possible D match to TRBD1 (5 bases). Germline CDR1 reads MNHNY; CDR2 reads SVGAGI (reference sequence). CDR3 length equals 16 residues. The DNA of the CDR3 is TGTGCTAGCAGTGACCCTCAGGGTGGGAGGGACTATGGCTACACCTTC. Translation: CASSDPQGGRDYGYTF.

The chain joins TRBV4-1 to TRBJ2-7, with TRBD2 identical over 10 bases. This CDR3 has 16 amino acids. J was trimmed by 5 bases and V by 3 bases; bases with no gene match: 10. Germline V gene sequence: CDR1 MGHRA, CDR2 YSYEKL. CDR3 coding DNA: TGCGCCAGCAGCCACCTAGCGGGGGCCCGGCAGAACGAGCAGTACTTC. Translated, it gives CASSHLAGARQNEQYF.

The gene calls are TRBV6-1 and TRBJ1-6; 7 bases agree with TRBD1. The CDR3 spans 16 residues. The germline gives CDR1 MNHNS, CDR2 SASEGT. The junction had 1 base not matched to a gene; V was cut back by 1 base and J by 1 base. The CDR3 loop reads CASSEGTGSYNSPLHF. The CDR3 bases are TGTGCCAGCAGTGAAGGGACAGGATCCTATAATTCACCCCTCCACTTT.

The chain recombines TRBV20-1 with TRBJ2-5; 8 positions agree with TRBD2. This CDR3 contains 14 residues. V lost 3 bases, J lost 3 bases, and 6 bases stayed unmatched. CDR1 and CDR2 from the germline V gene are DFQATT and SNEGSKA (reference sequence). The CDR3 region has the DNA TGCAGTGCTAGGAGCGGGAGTGGGAAAGAGACCCAGTACTTC. Translation: CSARSGSGKETQYF.

The chain couples TRBV4-2 to TRBJ1-2; D is unclear. CDR3 length equals 16 residues. V shed 0 bases and J shed 4 bases, with 15 bases lying between them. CDR1 LGHNA and CDR2 YNFKEQ come from the germline V gene. In nucleotides, the CDR3 is TGTGCCAGCAGCCAAGATCGCCAGGTTGGGGTCTATGGCTACACCTTC. It encodes CASSQDRQVGVYGYTF.

A word on this clonotype: One end of the junction fails to match germline, which may point to a read error. The V gene is TRBV5-1, the J gene TRBJ2-1; D unresolved. Germline V gene data show CDR1 as SGHRS and CDR2 as YFSETQ. The CDR3 spans 15 residues. In DNA form, the CDR3 reads TGTGCCAGCAGTTTACCTGATAGCTCCTACAATGAGCAGTTCTTC. Translated, it gives CASSLPDSSYNEQFF.

V usage is TRBV3-1 and J usage is TRBJ2-1, with 10 bases matching TRBD2. The CDR3 has 15 amino acids. CDR1 is LGHDT, CDR2 YNNKEL, per germline (reference sequence). V lost 4 bases to trimming and J lost 6 bases; unmatched junction nucleotides: 6. For the CDR3, the DNA is TGTGCCAGCAGCCCCTGGACTAGCGGAACCAATGAGCAGTTCTTC. Protein sequence: CASSPWTSGTNEQFF.